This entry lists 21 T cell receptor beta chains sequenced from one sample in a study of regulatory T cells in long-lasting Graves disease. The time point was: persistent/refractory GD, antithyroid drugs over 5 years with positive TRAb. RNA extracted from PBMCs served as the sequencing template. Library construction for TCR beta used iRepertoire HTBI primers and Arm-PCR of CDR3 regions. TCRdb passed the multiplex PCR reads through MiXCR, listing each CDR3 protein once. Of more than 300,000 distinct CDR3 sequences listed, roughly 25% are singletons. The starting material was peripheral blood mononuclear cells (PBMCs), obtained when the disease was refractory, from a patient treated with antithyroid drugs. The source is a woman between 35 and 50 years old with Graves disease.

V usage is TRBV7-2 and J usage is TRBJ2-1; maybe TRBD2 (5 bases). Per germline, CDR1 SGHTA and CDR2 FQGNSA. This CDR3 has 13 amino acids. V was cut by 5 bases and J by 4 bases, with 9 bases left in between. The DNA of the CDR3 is TGTGCCAGCAGCATAGGACTGTACAATGAGCAGTTCTTC. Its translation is CASSIGLYNEQFF.

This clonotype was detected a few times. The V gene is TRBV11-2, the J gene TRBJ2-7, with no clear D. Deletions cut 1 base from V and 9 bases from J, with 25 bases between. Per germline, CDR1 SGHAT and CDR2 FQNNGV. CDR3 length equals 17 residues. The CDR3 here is CASSLVRVGQPSFRQYF. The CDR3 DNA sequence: TGTGCCAGCAGCTTAGTAAGAGTGGGTCAGCCCTCTTTTAGGCAGTACTTC.

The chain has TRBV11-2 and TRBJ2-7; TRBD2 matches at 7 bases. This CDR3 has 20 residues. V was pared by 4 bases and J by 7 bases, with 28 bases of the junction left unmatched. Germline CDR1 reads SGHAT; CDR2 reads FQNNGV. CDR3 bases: TGTGCCAGCAGCTCCCACACCATCGTAATTAGCGGGTATGCCCCGTGGGAGCAGTACTTC. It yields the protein CASSSHTIVISGYAPWEQYF.

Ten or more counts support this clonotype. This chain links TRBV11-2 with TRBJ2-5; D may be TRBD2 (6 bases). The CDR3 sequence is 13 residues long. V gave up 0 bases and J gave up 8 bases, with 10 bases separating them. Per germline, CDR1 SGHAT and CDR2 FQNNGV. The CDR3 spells CASSLEVAGTQYF. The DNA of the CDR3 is TGTGCCAGCAGCTTAGAGGTGGCGGGAACCCAGTACTTC.

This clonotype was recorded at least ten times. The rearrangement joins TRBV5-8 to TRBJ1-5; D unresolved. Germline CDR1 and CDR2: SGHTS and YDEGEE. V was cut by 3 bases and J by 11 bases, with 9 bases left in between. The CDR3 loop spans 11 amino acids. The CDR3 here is CASSSQTAQHF. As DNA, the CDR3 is TGTGCCAGCAGCTCCCAAACGGCCCAGCATTTT.

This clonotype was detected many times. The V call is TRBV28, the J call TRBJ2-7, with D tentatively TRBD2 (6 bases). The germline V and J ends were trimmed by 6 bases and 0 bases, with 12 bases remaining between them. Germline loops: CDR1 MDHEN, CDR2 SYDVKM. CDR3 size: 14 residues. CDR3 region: CASRFSGSSYEQYF. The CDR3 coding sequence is TGTGCCAGCAGATTTAGCGGAAGCTCCTACGAGCAGTACTTC.

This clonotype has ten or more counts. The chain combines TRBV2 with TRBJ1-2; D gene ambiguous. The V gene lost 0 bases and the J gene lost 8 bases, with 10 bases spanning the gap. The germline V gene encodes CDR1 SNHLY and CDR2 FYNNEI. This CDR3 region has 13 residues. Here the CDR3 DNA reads TGTGCCAGCAGTGAAGCTCGGGGTTGGGGCTACACCTTC. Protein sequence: CASSEARGWGYTF.

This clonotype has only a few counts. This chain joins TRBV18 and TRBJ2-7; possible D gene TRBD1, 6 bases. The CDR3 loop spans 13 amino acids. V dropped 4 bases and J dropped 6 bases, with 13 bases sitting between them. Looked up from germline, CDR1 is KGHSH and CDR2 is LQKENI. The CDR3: CASSRGLTSEQYF. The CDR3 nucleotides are TGTGCCAGCTCACGGGGGCTCACCTCCGAGCAGTACTTC.

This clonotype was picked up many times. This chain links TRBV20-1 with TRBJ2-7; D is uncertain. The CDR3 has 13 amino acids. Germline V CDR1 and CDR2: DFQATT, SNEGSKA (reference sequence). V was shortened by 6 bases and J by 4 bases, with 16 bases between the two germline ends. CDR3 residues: CSATLTPEYEQYF. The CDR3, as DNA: TGCAGTGCCACCCTGACGCCGGAGTACGAGCAGTACTTC.

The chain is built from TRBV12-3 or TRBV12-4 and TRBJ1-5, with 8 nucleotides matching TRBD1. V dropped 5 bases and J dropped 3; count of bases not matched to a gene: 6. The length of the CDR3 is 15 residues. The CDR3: CASSTGGYDNQPQHF. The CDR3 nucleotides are TGTGCCAGCAGTACAGGGGGTTATGACAATCAGCCCCAGCATTTT.

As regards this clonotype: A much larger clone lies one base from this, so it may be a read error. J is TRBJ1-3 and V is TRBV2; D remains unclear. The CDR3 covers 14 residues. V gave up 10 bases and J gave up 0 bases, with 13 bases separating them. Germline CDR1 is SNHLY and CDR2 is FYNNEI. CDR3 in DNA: TGTGCCACCCTTAAGGGATACTCTGGAAACACCATATATTTT. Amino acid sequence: CATLKGYSGNTIYF.

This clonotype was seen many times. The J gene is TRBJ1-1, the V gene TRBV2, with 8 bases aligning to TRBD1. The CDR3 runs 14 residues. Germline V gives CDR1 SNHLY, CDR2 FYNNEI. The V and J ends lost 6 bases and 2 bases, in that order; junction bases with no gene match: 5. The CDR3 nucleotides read TGTGCCAGCAGCCCGGACAGGGTTAACACTGAAGCTTTCTTT. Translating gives CASSPDRVNTEAFF. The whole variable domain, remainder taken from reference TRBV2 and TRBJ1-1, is EPEVTQTPSHQVTQMGQEVILRCVPISNHLYFYWYRQILGQKVEFLVSFYNNEISEKSEIFDDQFSVERPDGSNFTLKIRSTKLEDSAMYFCASSPDRVNTEAFFGQGTRLTVV.

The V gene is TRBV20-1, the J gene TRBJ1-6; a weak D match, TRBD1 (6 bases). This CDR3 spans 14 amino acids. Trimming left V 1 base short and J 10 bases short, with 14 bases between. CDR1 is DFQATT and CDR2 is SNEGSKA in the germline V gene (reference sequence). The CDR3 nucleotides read TGCAGTGCTAGAGGCCGGACAGAAAGGTCACCCCTCCACTTT. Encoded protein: CSARGRTERSPLHF.

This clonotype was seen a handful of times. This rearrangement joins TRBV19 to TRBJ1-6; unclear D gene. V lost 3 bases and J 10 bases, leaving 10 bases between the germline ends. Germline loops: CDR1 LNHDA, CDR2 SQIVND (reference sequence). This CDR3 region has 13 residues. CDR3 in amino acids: CASSMAGRSPLHF. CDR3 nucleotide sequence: TGTGCCAGTAGTATGGCAGGTCGGTCACCCCTCCACTTT.

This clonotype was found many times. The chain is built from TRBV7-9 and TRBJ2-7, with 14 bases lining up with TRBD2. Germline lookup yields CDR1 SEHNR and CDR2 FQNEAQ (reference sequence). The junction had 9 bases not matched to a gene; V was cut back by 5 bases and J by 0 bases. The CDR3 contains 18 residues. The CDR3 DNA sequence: TGTGCCAGCAGCCAAGGACTAGCGGGAGGAAAAAACTCCTACGAGCAGTACTTC. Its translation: CASSQGLAGGKNSYEQYF.

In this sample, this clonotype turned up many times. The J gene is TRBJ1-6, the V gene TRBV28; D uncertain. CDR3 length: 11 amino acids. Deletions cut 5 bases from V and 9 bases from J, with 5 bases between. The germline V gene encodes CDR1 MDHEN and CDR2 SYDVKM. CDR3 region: CASSQLSPLHF. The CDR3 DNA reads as TGTGCCAGCAGTCAACTTTCACCCCTCCACTTT.

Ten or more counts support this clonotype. The CDR3 bases are TGTGCCAGCAGCAGAGGGACAGAGGAGGGCTACACCTTC. The encoded protein is CASSRGTEEGYTF. The V call is TRBV2, the J call TRBJ1-2; 7 nucleotides agree with TRBD1. V trimming: 6 bases; J trimming: 8 bases; junction bases outside the gene matches: 9. Germline assignment: CDR1 SNHLY and CDR2 FYNNEI. CDR3 length: 13 residues.

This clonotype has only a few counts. CDR3 sequence: CASSLGGFGITRSEYF. CDR3 DNA: TGTGCCAGCAGCTTAGGAGGTTTCGGGATTACACGTTCGGAGTACTTC. This rearrangement joins TRBV7-3 to TRBJ2-7; weak D call: TRBD2 (5 bases). CDR1 is SGHTA, CDR2 FQGTGA, per germline. This CDR3 is built from 16 residues. V shed 2 bases and J shed 11 bases, with 25 bases lying between them.

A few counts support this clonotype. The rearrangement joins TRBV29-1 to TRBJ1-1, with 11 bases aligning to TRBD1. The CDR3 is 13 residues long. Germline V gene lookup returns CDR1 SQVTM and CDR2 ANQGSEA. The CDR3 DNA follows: TGCAGTGCCGTGGACAGGGGGCGGACTGAAGCTTTCTTT. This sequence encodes CSAVDRGRTEAFF. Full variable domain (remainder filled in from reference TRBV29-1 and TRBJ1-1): SAVISQKPSRDICQRGTSLTIQCQVDSQVTMMFWYRQQPGQSLTLIATANQGSEATYESGFVIDKFPISRPNLTFSTLTVSNMSPEDSSIYLCSAVDRGRTEAFFGQGTRLTVV.

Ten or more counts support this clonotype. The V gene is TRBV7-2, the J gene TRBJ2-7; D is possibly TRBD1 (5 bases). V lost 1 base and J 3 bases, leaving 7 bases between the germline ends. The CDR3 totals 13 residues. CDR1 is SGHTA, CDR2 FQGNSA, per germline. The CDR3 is CASSLVQDYEQYF. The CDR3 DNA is TGTGCCAGCAGCTTAGTACAGGACTACGAGCAGTACTTC.

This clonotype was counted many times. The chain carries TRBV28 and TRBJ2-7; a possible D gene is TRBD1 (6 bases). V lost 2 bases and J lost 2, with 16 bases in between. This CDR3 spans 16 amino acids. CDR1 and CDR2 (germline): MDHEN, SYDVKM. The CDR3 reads CASSLNVLTGTYEQYF. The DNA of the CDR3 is TGTGCCAGCAGTTTAAATGTCTTGACAGGTACCTACGAGCAGTACTTC.